The sequence of this T cell receptor beta chain was determined in a study of control samples from healthy donors and cancer patients. The method was immunoSEQ multiplex PCR; TCRdb's version includes in-frame clones alone and lacks a portion of them. The data contain 150,000 to 200,000 clones, 90% of them singletons. V was shortened by 4 bases and J by 8 bases, with 6 bases between the two germline ends. The length of the CDR3 is 11 residues. The germline V gene encodes CDR1 SGHDN and CDR2 FVKESK. Sequencing used blood. This receptor was obtained from a woman aged 45 to 65 in good health. This chain links TRBV14 with TRBJ2-1, with D unresolved. CDR3 sequence: CASSLEYEQFF. In DNA, the CDR3 is TGTGCCAGCAGCCTAGAGTATGAGCAGTTCTTC.